Below are 9 T cell receptor beta chains sequenced from a single sample in a study of T cells in Graves' hyperthyroidism and ophthalmopathy. Amplified TCR beta CDR3 regions came from RNA transcripts. HTBI primers drove first-round RT-PCR of the TCR CDR3. TCRdb passed the multiplex PCR reads through MiXCR, listing each CDR3 protein once. The table has approximately 510,000 distinct CDR3 sequences, around 21% seen once. Sequenced sample: blood. The receptors come from a man in his late teens or twenties with Graves' hyperthyroidism.

This clonotype was seen a few times. The J gene is TRBJ2-7, the V gene TRBV6-1, with D possibly being TRBD1 or TRBD2 (6 bases each). Trimming took 6 bases from V and 7 from J, leaving 13 bases between them. CDR1 is MNHNS, CDR2 SASEGT, per germline. This CDR3 contains 12 residues. CDR3 sequence (DNA): TGTGCCAGCAGCTCCACAGGGACTGAGCAGTACTTC. It specifies CASSSTGTEQYF.

This clonotype was detected only a few times. The chain joins TRBV6-5 to TRBJ1-1, with 8 bases aligning to TRBD1. This CDR3 region has 13 residues. CDR1 is MNHEY, CDR2 SVGAGI, per germline. V shed 4 bases and J 7 bases; nucleotides not matched to a gene: 5. The CDR3 spells CASSSRTGLEAFF. CDR3 DNA: TGTGCCAGCAGTTCTCGGACAGGGCTTGAAGCTTTCTTT.

The genes are TRBV6-2 or TRBV6-3 and TRBJ2-7; 9 nucleotides agree with TRBD2. The CDR3 consists of 16 residues. V was pared by 2 bases and J by 3 bases, with 8 bases of the junction left unmatched. Looked up from germline, CDR1 is MNHEY and CDR2 is SVGEGT. The CDR3 region has the DNA TGTGCCAGCAGTTACCCTATAGGCGGGAGGGTCTACGAGCAGTACTTC. It is translated as CASSYPIGGRVYEQYF.

The chain recombines TRBV2 with TRBJ1-1; the D gene is possibly TRBD1 (5 bases). The CDR3 has 12 amino acids. Germline V CDR1 and CDR2: SNHLY, FYNNEI. V shed 8 bases and J shed 6 bases, with 13 bases lying between them. Here the CDR3 reads CASYRAGPEAFF. The CDR3 nucleotides are TGTGCCAGCTACCGGGCGGGACCTGAAGCTTTCTTT. The full variable domain, rest sourced from reference TRBV2 and TRBJ1-1, is EPEVTQTPSHQVTQMGQEVILRCVPISNHLYFYWYRQILGQKVEFLVSFYNNEISEKSEIFDDQFSVERPDGSNFTLKIRSTKLEDSAMYFCASYRAGPEAFFGQGTRLTVV.

Many counts were recorded for this clonotype. V and J are TRBV6-1 and TRBJ1-5; TRBD1 is a possible D gene (5 bases). Trimming pared 2 bases from V and 6 bases from J, leaving 11 bases between. CDR1 and CDR2 from the germline V gene are MNHNS and SASEGT. The CDR3 totals 14 residues. The CDR3 DNA is TGTGCCAGCAGTGAACGCCAGGGTAGTCAGCCCCAGCATTTT. It encodes CASSERQGSQPQHF.

This clonotype was observed at least ten times. The rearrangement uses TRBV27 and TRBJ2-7; 13 nucleotides match TRBD2. This CDR3 region has 16 residues. The germline V gene encodes CDR1 MNHEY and CDR2 SMNVEV (reference sequence). V lost 6 bases and J lost 1; bases outside the gene matches: 6. CDR3 coding DNA: TGTGCCAGCAGACCTCGACTAGCGGGGGGTTCCTACGAGCAGTACTTC. Translating it yields CASRPRLAGGSYEQYF.

This clonotype was picked up many times. The genes are TRBV29-1 and TRBJ1-2; tentative D call: TRBD1 (6 bases). The CDR3 sequence is 12 residues long. The germline gives CDR1 SQVTM, CDR2 ANQGSEA. Trimming removed 4 bases from V and 7 bases from J, with 13 bases in between. The chain's CDR3 is CSVAGAATGYTF. For the CDR3, the DNA is TGCAGCGTTGCAGGGGCAGCCACTGGCTACACCTTC.

This clonotype was counted ten times or more. V is TRBV19 and J is TRBJ1-2, with 10 bases fitting TRBD1. Germline V lookup: CDR1 LNHDA, CDR2 SQIVND (reference sequence). V lost 5 bases and J lost 4; bases outside the gene matches: 7. This CDR3 is built from 15 residues. The DNA of the CDR3 is TGTGCCAGTAGTGAGTGGGACAGGGGAGCCTATGGCTACACCTTC. Encoded protein: CASSEWDRGAYGYTF.

This clonotype was picked up a small number of times. This chain connects TRBV12-3 or TRBV12-4 to TRBJ1-6, with a tentative D call TRBD1 (6 bases). Deletions cut 5 bases from V and 5 bases from J, with 16 bases between. CDR3 length: 16 amino acids. The CDR3, as DNA: TGTGCCAGCAGTGTCTCGGGGGGCGCCCATAATTCACCCCTCCACTTT. As protein: CASSVSGGAHNSPLHF.